Listed below are T cell receptor beta chains from one sample, sequenced in a study of blood T cell repertoires in COVID-19. Sequenced by immunoSEQ multiplex PCR; TCRdb stores in-frame clones only, minus some. The data show approximately 150,000 clones, roughly 79% seen once. Sequenced input: peripheral blood. The receptor set was obtained from a woman aged 60-70 years with acute or convalescent COVID-19. Each CDR3 is given with its conserved first and last residue. A D gene is named only where the DNA matches it firmly. Clone size appears in some rows only: once, few, many, or a class for an expanded clone.

V: TRBV10-3
D: TRBD2
J: TRBJ2-7
size: NA
DNA: TGTGCCATCAGGCTAGCGGGAGTAGTAGGAGGGAACGAGCAGTACTTC
CDR3: CAIRLAGVVGGNEQYF

V: TRBV2
D: NA
J: TRBJ2-2
size: few
DNA: TGTGCCAGCAGTGTTCGGACTTCGAACACCGGGGAGCTGTTTTTT
CDR3: CASSVRTSNTGELFF

V: TRBV10-3
D: NA
J: TRBJ2-3
size: NA
DNA: TGTGCCATCAGTGAGGGGCCCGGAGATACGCAGTATTTT
CDR3: CAISEGPGDTQYF

V: TRBV4-2
D: TRBD1
J: TRBJ1-6
size: NA
DNA: TGTGCCAGTAGGGACAGTCATAATTCACCCCTCCACTTT
CDR3: CASRDSHNSPLHF

V: TRBV19
D: NA
J: TRBJ1-1
size: NA
DNA: TGTGCCAGTCAGCCCACGCAGGGAAGGGGGACTGAAGCTTTCTTT
CDR3: CASQPTQGRGTEAFF

V: TRBV11-1
D: TRBD1
J: TRBJ2-1
size: NA
DNA: TGTGCCAGCAGCTTGGGACAGGGTAGCGATGAGCAGTTCTTC
CDR3: CASSLGQGSDEQFF

V: TRBV7-8
D: NA
J: TRBJ1-4
size: few
DNA: TGTGCCAGCAGCCAAACCAGCGGGGGGCTTGAAAAACTGTTTTTT
CDR3: CASSQTSGGLEKLFF

V: TRBV28
D: NA
J: TRBJ2-5
size: once
DNA: TGTGCCAGCAGTCGGGGAAACCAAGAGACCCAGTACTTC
CDR3: CASSRGNQETQYF

V: TRBV11-2
D: NA
J: TRBJ1-1
size: NA
DNA: TGTGCCAGCAGCCGGACAACAGCTGAAGCTTTCTTT
CDR3: CASSRTTAEAFF

V: TRBV30
D: TRBD1
J: TRBJ1-5
size: NA
DNA: TGTGCCTGGAGTACGGGACAGGGGGCAAGCAATCAGCCCCAGCATTTT
CDR3: CAWSTGQGASNQPQHF

V: TRBV4-1
D: TRBD2
J: TRBJ2-7
size: NA
DNA: TGCGCCAGCAGCCAATCACTAGCGGGGACCTCCTACGAGCAGTACTTC
CDR3: CASSQSLAGTSYEQYF

V: TRBV28
D: TRBD1
J: TRBJ1-4
size: NA
DNA: TGTGCCAGCAGTGTCCAGGGGGTTTGGAAGGAAAAACTGTTTTTT
CDR3: CASSVQGVWKEKLFF

V: TRBV25-1
D: NA
J: TRBJ2-5
size: NA
DNA: TGTGCCAGCAGTGAATATCTGGGGGCCGGCGGACAAGAGACCCAGTACTTC
CDR3: CASSEYLGAGGQETQYF

V: TRBV7-9
D: NA
J: TRBJ1-2
size: NA
DNA: TGTGCCAGCAGCTTAATCCCCGGACAGAACTATGGCTACACCTTC
CDR3: CASSLIPGQNYGYTF

V: TRBV5-1
D: TRBD1
J: TRBJ2-5
size: once
DNA: TGCGCCAGCAGGACAGGGGTCAACCAAGAGACCCAGTACTTC
CDR3: CASRTGVNQETQYF

V: TRBV9
D: TRBD1
J: TRBJ1-3
size: NA
DNA: TGTGCCAGCAGCGAGACAGGGAACTCTGGAAACACCATATATTTT
CDR3: CASSETGNSGNTIYF

V: TRBV24-1
D: TRBD2
J: TRBJ2-1
size: few
DNA: TGTGCCACCAGTCCAGCGGGAGATATTAGCGATGAGCAGTTCTTC
CDR3: CATSPAGDISDEQFF

V: TRBV5-8
D: TRBD1
J: TRBJ2-2
size: NA
DNA: TGTGCCAGCAGCTTGTGGGACAGGGTTAGGGGGGAGCTGTTTTTT
CDR3: CASSLWDRVRGELFF

V: TRBV30
D: TRBD1
J: TRBJ1-6
size: NA
DNA: TGTGCCTGGGCAGGGGGCTCCTATAATTCACCCCTCCACTTT
CDR3: CAWAGGSYNSPLHF

V: TRBV15
D: NA
J: TRBJ2-7
size: NA
DNA: TGTGCCACCAGCGTACACAGATACGAGCAGTACTTC
CDR3: CATSVHRYEQYF

V: TRBV5-6
D: NA
J: TRBJ1-2
size: few
DNA: TGTGCCAGCAGCGGCCGTCTCGGCGGTAGCTATGGCTACACCTTC
CDR3: CASSGRLGGSYGYTF

V: TRBV19
D: TRBD2
J: TRBJ2-4
size: few
DNA: TGTGCCAGTAGTATTGCTAGCGGGAGAGCGGCCAAAAACATTCAGTACTTC
CDR3: CASSIASGRAAKNIQYF

V: TRBV28
D: NA
J: TRBJ2-2
size: once
DNA: TGTGCCAGCAGTCCCGGGAGGGGGCTTGCCGGGGAGCTGTTTTTT
CDR3: CASSPGRGLAGELFF

V: TRBV4-1
D: TRBD2
J: TRBJ2-7
size: NA
DNA: TGCGCCAGCAGCCCAGCGCGGACTAGGGGCTCCTACGAGCAGTACTTC
CDR3: CASSPARTRGSYEQYF

V: TRBV9
D: NA
J: TRBJ1-2
size: NA
DNA: TGTGCCAGCGAAGTCCAGACAGAATTGAACTATGGCTACACCTTC
CDR3: CASEVQTELNYGYTF

V: TRBV10-2
D: NA
J: TRBJ2-7
size: NA
DNA: TGCGCCAGCACCGATTCTAGCAGCTACGAGCAGTACTTC
CDR3: CASTDSSSYEQYF

V: TRBV7-8
D: TRBD2
J: TRBJ2-7
size: NA
DNA: TGTGCCAGCAGCTACCCGCGGGGGAAGACGGCGAGCTCCTACGAGCAGTACTTC
CDR3: CASSYPRGKTASSYEQYF

V: TRBV7-9
D: TRBD2
J: TRBJ2-3
size: NA
DNA: TGTGCCAGCAGCAGGGTGTTTTTTGGGACTAAATCCACAGATACGCAGTATTTT
CDR3: CASSRVFFGTKSTDTQYF

V: TRBV18
D: NA
J: TRBJ1-5
size: few
DNA: TGTGCCAGCTCCAAACTACAGGGAGCCGATCAGCCCCAGCATTTT
CDR3: CASSKLQGADQPQHF

V: TRBV24-1
D: NA
J: TRBJ2-2
size: NA
DNA: TGTGCCACCAGTGATCCAATTTTCGGGGAGCTGTTTTTT
CDR3: CATSDPIFGELFF

V: TRBV19
D: TRBD2
J: TRBJ2-7
size: NA
DNA: TGTGCCAGTACACGGACTAGCGGGAGTTTTTACGAGCAGTACTTC
CDR3: CASTRTSGSFYEQYF

V: TRBV7-3
D: TRBD2
J: TRBJ2-2
size: NA
DNA: TGTGCCAGCAGCCCCGGGAGGAGAAACACCGGGGAGCTGTTTTTT
CDR3: CASSPGRRNTGELFF

V: TRBV5-6
D: TRBD1
J: TRBJ1-1
size: NA
DNA: TGTGCCAGCAGCAGGGACAGGGAATGGGAAGCTGAAGCTTTCTTT
CDR3: CASSRDREWEAEAFF

V: TRBV9
D: TRBD2
J: TRBJ2-1
size: NA
DNA: TGTGCCAGCAGCGTAGATATGTCTAGCGGGTTCTCCTACAATGAGCAGTTCTTC
CDR3: CASSVDMSSGFSYNEQFF

V: TRBV11-2
D: TRBD2
J: TRBJ2-1
size: NA
DNA: TGTGCCAGCAGCGGACGGGGACTAACTTCCTACAATGAGCAGTTCTTC
CDR3: CASSGRGLTSYNEQFF

V: TRBV7-6
D: TRBD1
J: TRBJ1-1
size: NA
DNA: TGTGCCAGCAGCTCAGGAGACAGGGTGGAAGCTTTCTTT
CDR3: CASSSGDRVEAFF

V: TRBV7-8
D: NA
J: TRBJ1-1
size: NA
DNA: TGTGCCAGCAACTCGGGAACTGAAGCTTTCTTT
CDR3: CASNSGTEAFF

V: TRBV28
D: TRBD2
J: TRBJ2-7
size: NA
DNA: TGTGCCAGCAGTTTAACTCTAGCGGGAGGGCCGAAGCAGTACTTC
CDR3: CASSLTLAGGPKQYF

V: TRBV30
D: TRBD2
J: TRBJ2-3
size: NA
DNA: TGTGCCTGGACCGGGACTAGCTTTTCAGATACGCAGTATTTT
CDR3: CAWTGTSFSDTQYF

V: TRBV27
D: TRBD2
J: TRBJ2-7
size: NA
DNA: TGTGCCAGCAGTTTTTCTAATGTGGCGGGGGAGTTCTACGAGCAGTACTTC
CDR3: CASSFSNVAGEFYEQYF

V: TRBV19
D: NA
J: TRBJ2-2
size: NA
DNA: TGTGCCACGCGGGATCCGAACACCGGGGAGCTGTTTTTT
CDR3: CATRDPNTGELFF

V: TRBV20-1
D: TRBD2
J: TRBJ2-3
size: NA
DNA: TGCAGTGCTAGTACACTAGCGGGAGTATCAGATACGCAGTATTTT
CDR3: CSASTLAGVSDTQYF

V: TRBV19
D: NA
J: TRBJ2-1
size: NA
DNA: TGTGCCAGTAGTATAGTTCAAAATGAGCAGTTCTTC
CDR3: CASSIVQNEQFF

V: TRBV3-1/TRBV3-2
D: NA
J: TRBJ2-7
size: NA
DNA: TGTGCCAGCGGGAGTGCCTACGAGCAGTACTTC
CDR3: CASGSAYEQYF

V: TRBV11-3
D: TRBD1
J: TRBJ2-3
size: NA
DNA: TGTGCCAGCAGCCCGCCCGGGACAGGGGCAGATACGCAGTATTTT
CDR3: CASSPPGTGADTQYF

V: TRBV7-8
D: TRBD1
J: TRBJ2-7
size: once
DNA: TGTGCCAGCAGCCTTGGGACAGGCTACGAGCAGTACTTC
CDR3: CASSLGTGYEQYF

V: TRBV24-1
D: TRBD1
J: TRBJ1-1
size: few
DNA: TGTGCCACCAGTGAACTCGGCTTATGGACAGGGGACAGGAGAGAGGCTTTCTTT
CDR3: CATSELGLWTGDRREAFF

V: TRBV28
D: NA
J: TRBJ2-2
size: once
DNA: TGTGCCAGCAGTTTCGGGAACACCGGGGAGCTGTTTTTT
CDR3: CASSFGNTGELFF

V: TRBV12-3/TRBV12-4
D: NA
J: TRBJ2-4
size: NA
DNA: TGTGCCAGCAGTTTCCTAGCCAAAAACATTCAGTACTTC
CDR3: CASSFLAKNIQYF

V: TRBV5-1
D: TRBD2
J: TRBJ2-1
size: NA
DNA: TGCGCCAGCAGCTTGGGGACTAGCGGGAGGGCCAATGAGCAGTTCTTC
CDR3: CASSLGTSGRANEQFF

V: TRBV28
D: NA
J: TRBJ1-1
size: NA
DNA: TGTGCCAGCAGGGAATGGGGGGTTGAAGCTTTCTTT
CDR3: CASREWGVEAFF

V: TRBV19
D: TRBD1
J: TRBJ2-7
size: NA
DNA: TGTGCCAGTAGGACAGGGAGCTCCTACGAGCAGTACTTC
CDR3: CASRTGSSYEQYF

V: TRBV30
D: NA
J: TRBJ1-4
size: few
DNA: TGTGCCTGGACCGTGGGAGGGACCGCAACTAATGAAAAACTGTTTTTT
CDR3: CAWTVGGTATNEKLFF